These 30 T cell receptor beta chains were all obtained from the same sample, sequenced in a study of identical twins. TCRdb analysed the 5' RACE reads with MiXCR anew, one entry per CDR3 protein. Of about 470,000 distinct CDR3 sequences listed, less than 25% were seen once; the top ten hold just under 3%. The sample was also reused in another study, on T cells expressing NK-cell markers.

Material for sequencing was CD4+ T cells sorted from blood. The receptor set was obtained from a woman between 18 and 29 years old in good health.

This chain connects TRBV18 to TRBJ2-3, with 7 nucleotides matching TRBD1. V shed 1 base and J 4 bases; nucleotides not matched to a gene: 2. CDR1 is KGHSH, CDR2 LQKENI, per germline. There are 14 residues in the CDR3. The CDR3 DNA reads as TGTGCCAGCTCACCACGGCAGGGGGCAGATACGCAGTATTTT. This sequence encodes CASSPRQGADTQYF.

This clonotype is a singleton in its sample. V gene TRBV11-2 combines with J gene TRBJ2-2; D remains ambiguous. This CDR3 contains 15 residues. Looked up from germline, CDR1 is SGHAT and CDR2 is FQNNGV. Trimming left V 1 base short and J 4 bases short, with 10 bases between. The CDR3 sequence is CASSLVAFSTGELFF. The CDR3 region has the DNA TGTGCCAGCAGCTTAGTTGCCTTCTCCACCGGGGAGCTGTTTTTT.

Comment on this clonotype: The germline gene is not matched at one end of the junction; a read error may be the cause. CDR3: CACSFFRTAGTSGANVLTF. The CDR3 DNA is TGTGCCTGCAGCTTCTTCAGGACAGCCGGGACTTCTGGGGCCAACGTCCTGACTTTC. The V call is TRBV7-3, the J call TRBJ2-6, with D possibly being TRBD1 or TRBD2 (6 bases each). The germline V gene has CDR1 SGHTA and CDR2 FQGTGA. The CDR3 is 19 amino acids. Based on the CDR3 plus reference TRBV7-3 and TRBJ2-6, the full variable domain is GAGVSQTPSNKVTEKGKYVELRCDPISGHTALYWYRQSLGQGPEFLIYFQGTGAADDSGLPNDRFFAVRPEGSVSTLKIQRTERGDSAVYLCACSFFRTAGTSGANVLTFGAGSRLTVL.

This clonotype was seen a handful of times. The chain joins TRBV6-5 to TRBJ1-4; D is undetermined. The CDR3 runs to 16 residues. V was cut by 0 bases and J by 7 bases, with 15 bases left in between. The germline gives CDR1 MNHEY, CDR2 SVGAGI. The CDR3 here is CASSYSGGFMGEKLFF. The DNA of the CDR3 is TGTGCCAGCAGTTACTCCGGAGGGTTTATGGGTGAAAAACTGTTTTTT.

The chain joins TRBV12-3 or TRBV12-4 to TRBJ2-2; 13 bases fit TRBD2. The trim removed 6 bases at V and 5 bases at J, leaving 3 bases unmatched. The CDR3 consists of 15 residues. CDR3 sequence reads: CASRTSGGATGELFF. The CDR3 nucleotides read TGTGCCAGCAGAACTAGCGGGGGGGCTACCGGGGAGCTGTTTTTT.

This clonotype was detected a few times. The rearrangement links TRBV5-1 to TRBJ2-3, with D possibly being TRBD1 (6 bases). This CDR3 is built from 14 residues. Germline V gives CDR1 SGHRS, CDR2 YFSETQ. V was pared by 4 bases and J by 2 bases, with 11 bases between. CDR3 coding DNA: TGCGCCAGCAGCGGCCAGGGGAACACAGATACGCAGTATTTT. It translates to CASSGQGNTDTQYF.

This clonotype was seen a handful of times. V and J are TRBV10-3 and TRBJ2-1; 8 nucleotides line up with TRBD1. The CDR3 loop spans 15 amino acids. Germline-derived CDR1 and CDR2 are ENHRY and SYGVKD. V trimming: 3 bases; J trimming: 9 bases; junction bases outside the gene matches: 10. The chain's CDR3 is CAISEGPDRVAEQFF. The CDR3 bases are TGTGCCATCAGTGAAGGCCCGGACAGGGTGGCTGAGCAGTTCTTC.

The genes are TRBV4-2 and TRBJ2-7; perhaps D is TRBD1 or TRBD2 (5 bases each). This CDR3 comprises 15 residues. From germline, CDR1 is LGHNA and CDR2 YNFKEQ. V shed 5 bases and J shed 1 base, with 15 bases lying between them. The chain's CDR3 is CASSIQTGASYEQYF. CDR3 bases: TGTGCCAGCAGCATACAAACCGGGGCTTCCTACGAGCAGTACTTC.

This chain links TRBV5-1 with TRBJ2-7; possibly TRBD2 for D (6 bases). The length of the CDR3 is 13 residues. Germline lookup yields CDR1 SGHRS and CDR2 YFSETQ. The ends were cut back, 5 bases at V and 2 bases at J, with 11 bases in the middle. The CDR3 nucleotides read TGCGCCAGCAGGACCGCGGGGCCCTACGAGCAGTACTTC. This sequence encodes CASRTAGPYEQYF.

V gene TRBV6-1 combines with J gene TRBJ1-1, with 7 bases lining up with TRBD1. J was trimmed by 1 base and V by 4 bases; bases with no gene match: 3. Germline CDR1 and CDR2: MNHNS and SASEGT. This CDR3 is 14 amino acids long. The CDR3 sequence: CASSGQGQNTEAFF. CDR3 nucleotide sequence: TGTGCCAGCAGTGGACAGGGCCAGAACACTGAAGCTTTCTTT.

The rearrangement links TRBV6-1 to TRBJ1-2, with D maybe TRBD1 (5 bases). The CDR3 covers 13 residues. CDR1 and CDR2 from the germline V gene are MNHNS and SASEGT. V lost 5 bases to trimming and J lost 6 bases, with 13 bases between them. CDR3 coding DNA: TGTGCCAGCAGTATTCAGGGAGGCCATGGCTACACCTTC. Its protein product is CASSIQGGHGYTF.

This clonotype was seen more than once but under ten times. This chain joins TRBV10-2 and TRBJ2-3; TRBD1 matches 7 bases. Germline V gene lookup returns CDR1 WSHSY and CDR2 SAAADI. The CDR3 is 17 residues long. The V segment lost 7 bases and the J segment 3 bases; nucleotides outside the gene matches: 16. The CDR3 DNA reads as TGCGCCAGCAACCATCCGAGGACAGGTTTAGAAACAGATACGCAGTATTTT. Protein: CASNHPRTGLETDTQYF.

The chain links TRBV7-9 to TRBJ2-3; D possibly corresponds to TRBD1 (5 bases). Germline V gene data show CDR1 as SEHNR and CDR2 as FQNEAQ (reference sequence). V dropped 2 bases and J dropped 4 bases, with 10 bases sitting between them. The CDR3 is 14 residues long. The DNA for the CDR3 is TGTGCCAGCAGCTTATTCAGGGAATCAGATACGCAGTATTTT. This translates into CASSLFRESDTQYF.

This chain joins TRBV5-1 and TRBJ2-1; 11 nucleotides line up with TRBD2. Unmatched junction bases numbered 5, after V lost 7 bases and J lost 2 bases. Germline assignment: CDR1 SGHRS and CDR2 YFSETQ. The CDR3 extends over 15 amino acids. CDR3 nucleotides: TGCGCCAGCGGCCCGGGACTAGCGGCCTACAATGAGCAGTTCTTC. It translates to CASGPGLAAYNEQFF.

This clonotype came up once. V gene TRBV9 combines with J gene TRBJ2-5; 9 positions match TRBD2. Trimming cost V 2 bases and J 5 bases; bases outside gene matches: 4. The length of the CDR3 is 14 residues. CDR1 and CDR2 from the germline V gene are SGDLS and YYNGEE. Written as DNA, the CDR3 is TGTGCCAGCAGCGTCGCGGGAGGGCCCGAGACCCAGTACTTC. Amino acid sequence: CASSVAGGPETQYF. The whole variable domain, remainder taken from reference TRBV9 and TRBJ2-5, is DSGVTQTPKHLITATGQRVTLRCSPRSGDLSVYWYQQSLDQGLQFLIQYYNGEERAKGNILERFSAQQFPDLHSELNLSSLELGDSALYFCASSVAGGPETQYFGPGTRLLVL.

Many counts were recorded for this clonotype. The chain carries TRBV29-1 and TRBJ2-3, with D perhaps matching TRBD2 (5 bases). V lost 7 bases and J 0 bases, leaving 5 bases between the germline ends. CDR3 size: 11 residues. The germline gives CDR1 SQVTM, CDR2 ANQGSEA. The CDR3 DNA reads as TGCAGCGGGACTAGCACAGATACGCAGTATTTT. This codes for CSGTSTDTQYF.

This clonotype has only a few counts. The chain joins TRBV3-1 to TRBJ2-7; no reliable D call. CDR1 is LGHDT, CDR2 YNNKEL, per germline (reference sequence). Trimming removed 0 bases at V and 3 bases at J, with 9 bases between. CDR3 size: 14 residues. CDR3 nucleotide sequence: TGTGCCAGCAGCCAAGATCTTTTGGGCTACGAGCAGTACTTC. Encoded protein: CASSQDLLGYEQYF.

This chain uses TRBV3-1 with TRBJ1-2; 7 bases match TRBD1. The CDR3 runs to 15 residues. Trimming removed 2 bases from V and 5 bases from J; junction bases left unmatched: 8. Germline-derived CDR1 and CDR2 are LGHDT and YNNKEL (reference sequence). CDR3 sequence reads: CASSQWTGVGYGYTF. The DNA of the CDR3 is TGTGCCAGCAGCCAATGGACAGGAGTAGGATATGGCTACACCTTC.

The rearrangement uses TRBV29-1 and TRBJ1-1, with a possible D match to TRBD1 (5 bases). Trimming took 4 bases from V and 10 from J, leaving 13 bases between them. The germline V gene encodes CDR1 SQVTM and CDR2 ANQGSEA. CDR3 length: 11 residues. CDR3 sequence reads: CSVVAFQGAFF. CDR3 DNA sequence: TGCAGCGTTGTCGCATTCCAGGGAGCTTTCTTT.

The chain is built from TRBV7-9 and TRBJ2-5, with TRBD2 matching over 9 bases. Losses at the gene ends were 8 bases for V and 3 bases for J; bases not matched to a gene: 7. The CDR3 is 14 amino acids. Germline V lookup: CDR1 SEHNR, CDR2 FQNEAQ (reference sequence). The CDR3 loop reads CASRLAGTEETQYF. CDR3 coding DNA: TGTGCCAGCCGGCTAGCGGGGACCGAAGAGACCCAGTACTTC.

A few counts support this clonotype. This chain connects TRBV20-1 to TRBJ1-3, with D uncertain. The CDR3 sequence is 13 residues long. Trimming removed 0 bases at V and 4 bases at J, with 7 bases between. Per the germline V gene, CDR1 is DFQATT and CDR2 is SNEGSKA (reference sequence). The chain's CDR3 is CSARDLAGNTIYF. CDR3 DNA sequence: TGCAGTGCTAGAGATCTCGCGGGAAACACCATATATTTT.

There are a few counts of this clonotype. The V and J genes are TRBV24-1 and TRBJ2-1; no firm D call. The CDR3 totals 13 residues. Trimming removed 9 bases at V and 0 bases at J, with 8 bases between. CDR1 KGHDR and CDR2 SFDVKD come from the germline V gene. This CDR3 is CATGSCSYNEQFF. For the CDR3, the DNA is TGTGCCACCGGTTCGTGCTCCTACAATGAGCAGTTCTTC.

This clonotype was detected only a few times. The chain recombines TRBV6-5 with TRBJ2-2; 9 nucleotides align to TRBD2. The CDR3 loop spans 18 amino acids. V shed 2 bases and J 2 bases; nucleotides not matched to a gene: 9. Germline V gene lookup returns CDR1 MNHEY and CDR2 SVGAGI. CDR3 coding DNA: TGTGCCAGCAGTTACAGGGTCGCGGGAGGGCGAAACACCGGGGAGCTGTTTTTT. As protein: CASSYRVAGGRNTGELFF.

The chain employs TRBV20-1 and TRBJ1-1, with a tentative D call TRBD1 (5 bases). CDR1 and CDR2 from the germline V gene are DFQATT and SNEGSKA (reference sequence). Trimming shortened V by 3 bases and J by 4 bases, and 12 bases separated the two germline ends. This CDR3 contains 13 residues. The CDR3 region is CSARGGESTEAFF. Here the CDR3 DNA reads TGCAGTGCTAGGGGGGGGGAATCCACTGAAGCTTTCTTT.

This rearrangement joins TRBV20-1 to TRBJ2-5, with 9 bases matching TRBD1. The ends lost 3 bases at V and 0 bases at J; junction bases unmatched: 17. The germline CDR1 and CDR2 sequences are DFQATT and SNEGSKA (reference sequence). The CDR3 runs to 19 residues. The CDR3 region has the DNA TGCAGTGCTAGCCTACTCCCGGGACAGGGTGGGGTGTACCAAGAGACCCAGTACTTC. Amino acids: CSASLLPGQGGVYQETQYF.

This clonotype was seen a handful of times. This chain joins TRBV6-2 or TRBV6-3 and TRBJ1-2; possibly TRBD1 for D (6 bases). This CDR3 contains 11 residues. V lost 9 bases and J 2 bases, leaving 7 bases between the germline ends. Germline values: CDR1 MNHEY, CDR2 SVGEGT. The CDR3, as DNA: TGTGCCAGGGACAGCAACTATGGCTACACCTTC. It is translated as CARDSNYGYTF.

V usage is TRBV7-8 and J usage is TRBJ2-5; possibly TRBD1 or TRBD2 for D (5 bases each). Germline values: CDR1 SGHVS, CDR2 FQNEAQ. The CDR3 covers 14 residues. V was clipped by 5 bases and J by 7 bases, with 17 bases between them. The CDR3 coding sequence is TGTGCCAGCAGCCCTCGGGATTTTGGGGGGACCCAGTACTTC. Encoded protein: CASSPRDFGGTQYF.

A few counts support this clonotype. The chain recombines TRBV2 with TRBJ1-5; 9 bases are shared with TRBD1. The ends lost 8 bases at V and 4 bases at J; junction bases unmatched: 6. The CDR3 spans 14 residues. Germline assignment: CDR1 SNHLY and CDR2 FYNNEI. Here the CDR3 DNA reads TGTGCCAGCGGAGGACAGGGGCCAAATCAGCCCCAGCATTTT. This encodes CASGGQGPNQPQHF.

This clonotype has just a few counts. This chain uses TRBV27 with TRBJ1-1, with TRBD1 as a possible D gene (6 bases). Trimming pared 6 bases from V and 0 bases from J, leaving 14 bases between. Germline V CDR1 and CDR2: MNHEY, SMNVEV (reference sequence). This CDR3 region has 15 residues. CDR3 sequence reads: CASSKGHMVNTEAFF. The CDR3 bases are TGTGCCAGCAGCAAGGGACATATGGTGAACACTGAAGCTTTCTTT.

This chain connects TRBV7-9 to TRBJ2-1; D is undetermined. CDR3 length equals 13 residues. Germline CDR1 SEHNR, CDR2 FQNEAQ (reference sequence). The ends were cut back, 3 bases at V and 5 bases at J, with 8 bases in the middle. The CDR3 here is CASSFYLNNEQFF. In nucleotides, the CDR3 is TGTGCCAGCAGCTTTTATCTAAACAATGAGCAGTTCTTC.